This T cell receptor (beta chain) was observed in a study of OX40 agonist ivuxolimab in advanced cancers. Background on the study: Of mixed ages from about 20 to 80 and averaging approximately 60 years, the group was roughly 83% male. Study-wide points: The CD4+ and CD8+ T cells in the blood had expanded clonally by week 6 at 0.1 to 3.0 mg/kg.

People who had autoimmune disease history or systemic immunosuppression were excluded. TCRdb's table, derived via immunoSEQ multiplex PCR, lists solely in-frame clones and lacks some. This table holds over 65,000 clones, more than 80% found once. About this clone: Its specificity is not known.

The CDR3 sequence is 13 residues long. Germline V CDR1 and CDR2: SNHLY, FYNNEI. The germline V and J ends were trimmed by 8 bases and 3 bases, with 10 bases remaining between them. The J gene is TRBJ2-2, the V gene TRBV2; D not certain. Here the sequenced sample was CD4+ or CD8+ T cells sorted from blood, taken in a trial of the OX40 agonist ivuxolimab. This receptor was taken from an adult with an advanced solid tumor such as melanoma, head and neck, liver or kidney cancer. In DNA form, the CDR3 reads TGTGCCAGCGGGATACAGTACACCGGGGAGCTGTTTTTT. This translates into CASGIQYTGELFF.